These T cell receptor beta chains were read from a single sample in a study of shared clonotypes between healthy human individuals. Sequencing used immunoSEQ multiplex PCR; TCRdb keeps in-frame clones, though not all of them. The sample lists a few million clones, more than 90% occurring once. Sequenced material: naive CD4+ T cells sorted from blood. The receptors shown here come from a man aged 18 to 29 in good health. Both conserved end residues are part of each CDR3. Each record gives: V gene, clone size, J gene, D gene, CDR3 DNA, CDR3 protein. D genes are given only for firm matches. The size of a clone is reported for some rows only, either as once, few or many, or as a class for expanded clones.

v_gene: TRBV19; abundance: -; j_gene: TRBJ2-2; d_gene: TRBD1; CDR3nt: TGTGCCAGTAGCTGGACAGGGGTTGGCGGGGAGCTGTTTTTT; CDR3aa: CASSWTGVGGELFF
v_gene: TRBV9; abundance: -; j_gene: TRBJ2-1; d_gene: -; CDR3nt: TGTGCCAGCAGCGTAGGACTAGAAATTTACAATGAGCAGTTCTTC; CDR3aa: CASSVGLEIYNEQFF
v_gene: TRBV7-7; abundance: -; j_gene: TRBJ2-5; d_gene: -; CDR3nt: TGTGCTAGCAGCTTATACCAGAGCCTAGAGACCCAGTACTTC; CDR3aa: CASSLYQSLETQYF
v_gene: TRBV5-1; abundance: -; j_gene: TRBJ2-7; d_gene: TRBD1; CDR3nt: TGCGCCAGCAGCTTAACAGGACAGGTCGGCTACGAGCAGTACTTC; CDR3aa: CASSLTGQVGYEQYF
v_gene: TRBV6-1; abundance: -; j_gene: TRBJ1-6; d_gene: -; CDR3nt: TGTGCCAGCAGTGAATCCTGGGGGAATTCACCCCTCCACTTT; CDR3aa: CASSESWGNSPLHF
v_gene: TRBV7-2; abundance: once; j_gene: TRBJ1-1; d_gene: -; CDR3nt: TGTGCCAGCAGCCGAGGGGGTTTAGGTGAAGCTTTCTTT; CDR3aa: CASSRGGLGEAFF
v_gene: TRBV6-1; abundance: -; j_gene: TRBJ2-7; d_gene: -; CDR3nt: TGTGCCAGCAGTTCCACCCCCTACGAGCAGTACTTC; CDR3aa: CASSSTPYEQYF
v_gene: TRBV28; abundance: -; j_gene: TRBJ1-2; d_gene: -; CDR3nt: TGTGCCAGCAGTTTAGGGGGAGGCGGAAACTATGGCTACACCTTC; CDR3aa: CASSLGGGGNYGYTF
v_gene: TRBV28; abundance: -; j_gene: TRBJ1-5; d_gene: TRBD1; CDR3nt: TGTGCCAGCGGTCAGGGACAGGGGAGCAATCAGCCCCAGCATTTT; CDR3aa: CASGQGQGSNQPQHF
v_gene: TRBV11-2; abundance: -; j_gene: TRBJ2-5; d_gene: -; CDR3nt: TGTGCCAGCAGCTTAGACTTAGGGTACCAAGAGACCCAGTACTTC; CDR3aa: CASSLDLGYQETQYF